This TCR beta chain was retrieved from a study of cytomegalovirus exposure and HLA in healthy donors. Study conclusions and caveats: Reportedly, fewer N-insertions than the 666-donor mean appeared in an Asian-associated ancestry cluster in a later analysis. The classifier was said to identify cytomegalovirus status with high specificity and sensitivity.

V was pared by 5 bases and J by 4 bases, with 15 bases between. CDR3 length: 15 residues. Germline values: CDR1 MRHNA, CDR2 SNTAGT. Vbeta (60) and Jbeta (13) primers were used in the PCR. TCRdb's table, derived via immunoSEQ multiplex PCR, lists solely in-frame clones and lacks some. Its table records under 200,000 clones. With regard to this clone: The antigen remains unidentified.

This sequence originates from a woman aged 18-29 years in good health and CMV-seropositive. The chain employs TRBV6-4 and TRBJ2-1, with a weak D call TRBD2 (5 bases). The sequenced sample consisted of PBMCs. CDR3 residues: CASSQIPGTYNEQFF. The CDR3 nucleotides read TGTGCCAGCAGTCAGATACCGGGAACATACAATGAGCAGTTCTTC.